This T cell receptor (beta chain) was recorded in a study of shared clonotypes between healthy human individuals. Whole-study context: For every donor, three CD4 naive, three CD4 memory, two CD8 naive and one CD8 memory plates were used.

Donors comprised healthy HIV-negative adults lacking recent acute infections or vaccinations. The donor cohort consisted entirely of Caucasian adults residing in Nashville, Tennessee. Germline loops: CDR1 SEHNR, CDR2 FQNEAQ (reference sequence). The CDR3 spans 18 residues. V trimming: 3 bases; J trimming: 2 bases; junction bases outside the gene matches: 6. How the authors handled the data: Junction-only immunoSEQ sequences carried no quality scores, so filtering differed. Sequencing was performed with immunoSEQ multiplex PCR; in TCRdb, only in-frame clones are kept and a portion is missing. From that table come the V and J calls and clone size; the DNA was used to work out D and trimming. This table holds roughly 1,600,000 clones, approximately 98.5% found once.

This sequence joins TRBV7-9 and TRBJ2-1; 14 bases fit TRBD2. This TCR came from a man aged 25-45 years in good health. Sequenced material: naive CD4+ T cells sorted from blood. Subset specified: CD45RA+ positively selected. This chain's CDR3 is CASSFGTSGRQAYNEQFF. The DNA of the CDR3 is TGTGCCAGCAGCTTCGGGACTAGCGGGAGACAGGCCTACAATGAGCAGTTCTTC.